The present entry profiles one TCR beta chain with its context. Deletions cut 3 bases from V and 0 bases from J, with 16 bases between. From germline, CDR1 is MGHRA and CDR2 YSYEKL. The CDR3 consists of 17 residues. The data were obtained in a study of blood T cell repertoires in COVID-19. This table comes from immunoSEQ multiplex PCR, and its TCRdb copy is limited to in-frame clones, with some not included. Of about 50,000 clones listed, 75% to 90% are singletons. This receptor was taken from a human donor in a cohort sampled during active COVID-19. The sample comprised peripheral blood. The rearrangement uses TRBV4-1 and TRBJ2-3; TRBD2 is a possible D gene (5 bases). In DNA, the CDR3 is TGCGCCAGCAGCCATGCGACCCGCCCGGGAAGCACAGATACGCAGTATTTT. Translating it yields CASSHATRPGSTDTQYF.